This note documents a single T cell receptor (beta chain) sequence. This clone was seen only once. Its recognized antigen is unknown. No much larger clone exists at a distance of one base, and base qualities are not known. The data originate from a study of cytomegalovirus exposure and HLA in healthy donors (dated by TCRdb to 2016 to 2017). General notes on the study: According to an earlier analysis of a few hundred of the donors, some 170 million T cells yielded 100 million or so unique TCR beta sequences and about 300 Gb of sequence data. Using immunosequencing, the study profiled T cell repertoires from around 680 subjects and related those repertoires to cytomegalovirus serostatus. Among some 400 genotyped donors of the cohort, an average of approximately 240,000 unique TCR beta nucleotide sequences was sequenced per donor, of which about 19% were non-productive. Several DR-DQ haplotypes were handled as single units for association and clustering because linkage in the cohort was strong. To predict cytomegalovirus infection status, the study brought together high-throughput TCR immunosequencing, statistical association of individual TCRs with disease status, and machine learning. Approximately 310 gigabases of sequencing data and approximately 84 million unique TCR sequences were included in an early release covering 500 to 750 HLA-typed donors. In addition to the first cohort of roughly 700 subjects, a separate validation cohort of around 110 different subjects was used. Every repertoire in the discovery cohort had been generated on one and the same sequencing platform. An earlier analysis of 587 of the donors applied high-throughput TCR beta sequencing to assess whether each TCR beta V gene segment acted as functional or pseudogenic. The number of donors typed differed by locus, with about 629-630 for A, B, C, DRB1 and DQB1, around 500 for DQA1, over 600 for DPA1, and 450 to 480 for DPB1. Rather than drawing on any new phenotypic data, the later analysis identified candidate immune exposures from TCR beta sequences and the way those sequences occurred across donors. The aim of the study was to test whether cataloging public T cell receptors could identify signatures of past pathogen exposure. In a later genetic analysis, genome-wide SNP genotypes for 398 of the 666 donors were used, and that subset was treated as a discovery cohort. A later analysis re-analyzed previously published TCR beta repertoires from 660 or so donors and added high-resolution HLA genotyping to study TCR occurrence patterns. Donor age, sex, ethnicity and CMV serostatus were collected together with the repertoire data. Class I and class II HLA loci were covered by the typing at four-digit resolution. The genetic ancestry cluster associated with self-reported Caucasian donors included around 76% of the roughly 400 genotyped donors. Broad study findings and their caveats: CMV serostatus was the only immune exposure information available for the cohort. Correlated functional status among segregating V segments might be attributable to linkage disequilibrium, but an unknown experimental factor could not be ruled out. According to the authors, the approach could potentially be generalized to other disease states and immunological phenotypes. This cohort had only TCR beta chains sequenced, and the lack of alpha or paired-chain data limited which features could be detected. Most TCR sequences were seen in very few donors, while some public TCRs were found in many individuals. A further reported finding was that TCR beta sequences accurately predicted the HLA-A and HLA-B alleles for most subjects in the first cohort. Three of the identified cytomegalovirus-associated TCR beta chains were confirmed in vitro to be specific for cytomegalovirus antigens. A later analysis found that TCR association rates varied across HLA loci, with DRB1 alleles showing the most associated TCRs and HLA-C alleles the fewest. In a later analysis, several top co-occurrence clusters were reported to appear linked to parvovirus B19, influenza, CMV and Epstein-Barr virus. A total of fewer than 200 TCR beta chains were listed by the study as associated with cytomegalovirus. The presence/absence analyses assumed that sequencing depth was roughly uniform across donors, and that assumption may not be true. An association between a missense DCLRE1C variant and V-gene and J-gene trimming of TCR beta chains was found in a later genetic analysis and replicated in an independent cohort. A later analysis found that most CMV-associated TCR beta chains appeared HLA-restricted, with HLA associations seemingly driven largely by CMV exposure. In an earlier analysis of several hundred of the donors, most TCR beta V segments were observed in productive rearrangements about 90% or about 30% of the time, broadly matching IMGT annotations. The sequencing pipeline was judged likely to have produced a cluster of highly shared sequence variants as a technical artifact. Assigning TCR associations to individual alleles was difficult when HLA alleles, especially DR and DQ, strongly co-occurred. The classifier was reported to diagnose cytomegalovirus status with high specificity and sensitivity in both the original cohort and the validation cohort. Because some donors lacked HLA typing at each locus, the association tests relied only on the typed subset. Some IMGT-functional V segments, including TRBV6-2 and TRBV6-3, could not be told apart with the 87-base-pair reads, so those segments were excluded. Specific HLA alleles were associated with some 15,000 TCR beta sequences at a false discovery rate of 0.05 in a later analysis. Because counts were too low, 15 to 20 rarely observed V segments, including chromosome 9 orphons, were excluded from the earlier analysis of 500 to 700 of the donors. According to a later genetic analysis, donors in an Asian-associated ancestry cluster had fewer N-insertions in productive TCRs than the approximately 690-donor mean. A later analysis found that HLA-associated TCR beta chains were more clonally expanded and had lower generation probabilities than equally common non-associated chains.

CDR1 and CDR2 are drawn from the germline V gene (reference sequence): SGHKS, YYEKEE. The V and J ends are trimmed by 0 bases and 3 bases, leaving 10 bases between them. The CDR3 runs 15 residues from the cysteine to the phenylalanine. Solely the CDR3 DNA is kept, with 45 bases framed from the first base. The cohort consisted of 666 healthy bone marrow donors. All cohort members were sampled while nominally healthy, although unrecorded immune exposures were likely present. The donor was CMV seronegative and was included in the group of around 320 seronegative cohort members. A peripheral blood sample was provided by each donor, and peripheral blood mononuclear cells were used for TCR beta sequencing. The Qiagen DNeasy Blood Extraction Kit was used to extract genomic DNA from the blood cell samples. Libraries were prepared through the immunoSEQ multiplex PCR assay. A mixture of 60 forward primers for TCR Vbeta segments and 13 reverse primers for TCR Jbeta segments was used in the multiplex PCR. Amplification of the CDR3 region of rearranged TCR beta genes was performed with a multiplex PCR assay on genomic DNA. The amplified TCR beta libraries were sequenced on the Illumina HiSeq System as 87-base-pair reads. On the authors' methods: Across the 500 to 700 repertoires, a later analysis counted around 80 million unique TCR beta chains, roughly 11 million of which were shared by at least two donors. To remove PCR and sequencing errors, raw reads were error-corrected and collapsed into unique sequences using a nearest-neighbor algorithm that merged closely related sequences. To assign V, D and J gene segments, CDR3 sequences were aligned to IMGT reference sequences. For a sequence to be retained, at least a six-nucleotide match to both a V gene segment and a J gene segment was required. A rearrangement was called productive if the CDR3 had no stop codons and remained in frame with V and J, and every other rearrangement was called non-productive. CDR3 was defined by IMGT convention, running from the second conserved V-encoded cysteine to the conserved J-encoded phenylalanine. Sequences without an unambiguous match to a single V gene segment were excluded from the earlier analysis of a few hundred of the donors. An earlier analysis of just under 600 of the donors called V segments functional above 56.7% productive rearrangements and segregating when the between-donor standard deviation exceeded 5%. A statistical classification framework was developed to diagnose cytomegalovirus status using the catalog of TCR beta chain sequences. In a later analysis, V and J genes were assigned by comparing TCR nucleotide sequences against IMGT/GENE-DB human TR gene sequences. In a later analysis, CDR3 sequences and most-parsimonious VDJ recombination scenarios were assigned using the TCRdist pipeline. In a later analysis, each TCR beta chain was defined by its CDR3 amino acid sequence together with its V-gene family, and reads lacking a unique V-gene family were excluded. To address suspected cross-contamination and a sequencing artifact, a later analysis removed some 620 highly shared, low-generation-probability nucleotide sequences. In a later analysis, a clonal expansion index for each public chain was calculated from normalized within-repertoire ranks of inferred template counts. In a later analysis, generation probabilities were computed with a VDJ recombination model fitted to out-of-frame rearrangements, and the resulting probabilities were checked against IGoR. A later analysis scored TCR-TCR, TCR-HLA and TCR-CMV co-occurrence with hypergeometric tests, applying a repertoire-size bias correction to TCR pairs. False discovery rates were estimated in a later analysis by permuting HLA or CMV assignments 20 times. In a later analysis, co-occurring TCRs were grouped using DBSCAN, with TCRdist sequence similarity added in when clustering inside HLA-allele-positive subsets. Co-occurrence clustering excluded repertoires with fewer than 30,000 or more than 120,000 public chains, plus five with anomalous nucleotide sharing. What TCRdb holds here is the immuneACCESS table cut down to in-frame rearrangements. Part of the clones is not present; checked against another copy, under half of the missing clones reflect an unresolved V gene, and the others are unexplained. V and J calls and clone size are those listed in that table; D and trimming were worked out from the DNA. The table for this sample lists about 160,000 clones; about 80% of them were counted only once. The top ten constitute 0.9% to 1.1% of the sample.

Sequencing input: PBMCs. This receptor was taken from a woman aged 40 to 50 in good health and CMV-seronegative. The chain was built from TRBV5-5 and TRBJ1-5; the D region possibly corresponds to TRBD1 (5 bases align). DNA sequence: TGTGCCAGCAGCTTGGGACAGTTCTTCAATCAGCCCCAGCATTTT. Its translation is CASSLGQFFNQPQHF.